Reported below is one T cell receptor beta chain. This record comes from a study of CD8 T cells in Susac syndrome. Germline assignment: CDR1 LNHDA and CDR2 SQIVND (reference sequence). Trimming took 6 bases from V and 8 from J; bases not matched to a gene: 11. The CDR3 is 15 residues long. Reverse transcription of roughly 0.45 to 1 ug RNA was carried out with random hexamers. TCRdb passed the immunoSEQ multiplex PCR reads through MiXCR, listing each CDR3 protein once. Of about 120,000 distinct CDR3 sequences in the sample, roughly 94% were seen once. The source of this sequence is a human donor with multiple sclerosis. Sample: CD4+ T cells from PBMCs. The chain employs TRBV19 and TRBJ2-1; TRBD2 matches at 9 bases. The CDR3 spells CASRPLAGGLHEQFF. DNA of the CDR3: TGTGCCAGTAGACCGCTGGCGGGAGGGCTCCATGAGCAGTTCTTC.